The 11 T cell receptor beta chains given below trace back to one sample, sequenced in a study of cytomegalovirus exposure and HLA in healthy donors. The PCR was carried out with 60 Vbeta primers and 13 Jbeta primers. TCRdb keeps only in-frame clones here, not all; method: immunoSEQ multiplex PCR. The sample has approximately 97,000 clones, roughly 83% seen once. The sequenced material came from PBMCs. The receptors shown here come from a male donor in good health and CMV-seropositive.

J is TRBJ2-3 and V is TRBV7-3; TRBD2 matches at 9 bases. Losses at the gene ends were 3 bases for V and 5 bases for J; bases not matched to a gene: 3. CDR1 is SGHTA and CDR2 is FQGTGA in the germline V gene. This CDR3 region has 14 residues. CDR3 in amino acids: CASSFSAGGDTQYF. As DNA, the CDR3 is TGTGCCAGCAGCTTTTCAGCGGGGGGAGATACGCAGTATTTT.

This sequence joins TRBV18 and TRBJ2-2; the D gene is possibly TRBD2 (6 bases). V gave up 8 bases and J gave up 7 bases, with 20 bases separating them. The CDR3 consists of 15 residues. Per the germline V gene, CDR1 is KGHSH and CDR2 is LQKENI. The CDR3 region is CASQKYTSSHGELFF. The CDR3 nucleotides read TGTGCCAGCCAAAAATATACTAGCTCCCACGGGGAGCTGTTTTTT.

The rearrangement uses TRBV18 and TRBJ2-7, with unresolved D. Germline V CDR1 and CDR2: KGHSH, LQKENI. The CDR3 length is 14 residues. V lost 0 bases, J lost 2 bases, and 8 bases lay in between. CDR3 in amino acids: CASSPPMGTYEQYF. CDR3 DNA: TGTGCCAGCTCACCACCGATGGGCACCTACGAGCAGTACTTC.

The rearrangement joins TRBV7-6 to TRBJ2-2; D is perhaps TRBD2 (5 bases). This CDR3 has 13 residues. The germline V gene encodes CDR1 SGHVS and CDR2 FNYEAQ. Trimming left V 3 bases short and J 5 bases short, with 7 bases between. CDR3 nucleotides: TGTGCCAGCAGCTTGGGAGCTACCGGGGAGCTGTTTTTT. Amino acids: CASSLGATGELFF.

Here the CDR3 DNA reads TGTGCCAGCAGTGATGCGGGGGGCGGCTACGAGCAGTACTTC. It is translated as CASSDAGGGYEQYF. This rearrangement joins TRBV2 to TRBJ2-7; TRBD2 aligns across 8 bases. Germline-derived CDR1 and CDR2 are SNHLY and FYNNEI. This CDR3 region has 14 residues. The V gene end was trimmed by 3 bases and the J gene end by 3 bases; junction bases not matched to a gene: 4.

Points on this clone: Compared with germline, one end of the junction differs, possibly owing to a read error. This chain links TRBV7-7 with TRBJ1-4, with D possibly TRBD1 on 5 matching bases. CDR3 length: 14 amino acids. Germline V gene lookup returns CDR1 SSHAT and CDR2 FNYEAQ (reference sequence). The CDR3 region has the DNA TGTGCTAGCAGCCCTCCGGGGGGGGATGAAAAACTGTTTTTT. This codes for CASSPPGGDEKLFF.

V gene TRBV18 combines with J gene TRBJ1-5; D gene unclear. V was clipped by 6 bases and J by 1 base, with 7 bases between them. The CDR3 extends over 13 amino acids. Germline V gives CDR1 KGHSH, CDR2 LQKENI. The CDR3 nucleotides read TGTGCCAGCTCCGGGGAGAGCAATCAGCCCCAGCATTTT. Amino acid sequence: CASSGESNQPQHF.

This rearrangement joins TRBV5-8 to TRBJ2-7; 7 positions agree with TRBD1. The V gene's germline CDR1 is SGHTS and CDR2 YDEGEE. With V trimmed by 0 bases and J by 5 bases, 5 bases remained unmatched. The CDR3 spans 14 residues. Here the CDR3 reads CASSLDGTANEQYF. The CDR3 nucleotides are TGTGCCAGCAGCTTGGATGGGACAGCAAACGAGCAGTACTTC. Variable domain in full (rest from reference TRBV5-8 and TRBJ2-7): EAGVTQSPTHLIKTRGQQATLRCSPISGHTSVYWYQQALGLGLQFLLWYDEGEERNRGNFPPRFSGRQFPNYSSELNVNALELEDSALYLCASSLDGTANEQYFGPGTRLTVT.

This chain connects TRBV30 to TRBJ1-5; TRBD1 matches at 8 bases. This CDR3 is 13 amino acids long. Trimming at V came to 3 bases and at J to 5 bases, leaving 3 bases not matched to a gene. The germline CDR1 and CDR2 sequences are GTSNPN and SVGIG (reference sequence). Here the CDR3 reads CAWRATGDQPQHF. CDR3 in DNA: TGTGCCTGGAGGGCGACAGGGGATCAGCCCCAGCATTTT.

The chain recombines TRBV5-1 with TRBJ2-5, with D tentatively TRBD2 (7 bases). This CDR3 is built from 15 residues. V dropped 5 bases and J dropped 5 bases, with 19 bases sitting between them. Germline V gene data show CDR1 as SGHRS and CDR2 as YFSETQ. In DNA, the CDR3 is TGCGCCAGCAGTTCCGGGGAGGGGGGCCAGGAGACCCAGTACTTC. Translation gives CASSSGEGGQETQYF.

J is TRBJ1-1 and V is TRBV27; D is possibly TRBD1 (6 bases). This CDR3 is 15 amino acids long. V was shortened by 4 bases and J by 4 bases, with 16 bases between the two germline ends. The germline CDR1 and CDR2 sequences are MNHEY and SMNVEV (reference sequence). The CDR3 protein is CASSSEWGRGTEAFF. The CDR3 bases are TGTGCCAGCAGTTCCGAGTGGGGCAGGGGCACTGAAGCTTTCTTT.